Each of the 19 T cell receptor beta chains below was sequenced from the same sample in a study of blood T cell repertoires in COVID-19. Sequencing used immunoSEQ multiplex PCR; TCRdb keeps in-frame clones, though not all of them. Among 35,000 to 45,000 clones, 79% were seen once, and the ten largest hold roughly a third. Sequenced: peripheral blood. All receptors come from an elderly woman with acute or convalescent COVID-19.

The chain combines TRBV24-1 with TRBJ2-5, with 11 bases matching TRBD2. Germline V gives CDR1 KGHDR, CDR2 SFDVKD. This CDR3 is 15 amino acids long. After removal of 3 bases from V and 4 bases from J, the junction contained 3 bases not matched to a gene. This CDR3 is CATSDGTSGRETQYF. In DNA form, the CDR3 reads TGTGCCACCAGTGATGGGACTAGCGGAAGAGAGACCCAGTACTTC.

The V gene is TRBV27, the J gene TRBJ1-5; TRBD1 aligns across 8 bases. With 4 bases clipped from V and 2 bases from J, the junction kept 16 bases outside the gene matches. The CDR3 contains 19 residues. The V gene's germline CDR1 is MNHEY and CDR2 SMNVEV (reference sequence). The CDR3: CASSSLTGVSPLGNQPQHF. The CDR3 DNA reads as TGTGCCAGCAGTTCTTTGACAGGGGTTAGCCCTTTGGGCAATCAGCCCCAGCATTTT.

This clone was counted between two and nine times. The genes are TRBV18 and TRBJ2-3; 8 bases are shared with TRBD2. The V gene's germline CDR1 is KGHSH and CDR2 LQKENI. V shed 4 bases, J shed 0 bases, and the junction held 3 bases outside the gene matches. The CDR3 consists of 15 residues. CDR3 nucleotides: TGTGCCAGCTCACAGCTAGCGGGTAGCACAGATACGCAGTATTTT. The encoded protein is CASSQLAGSTDTQYF.

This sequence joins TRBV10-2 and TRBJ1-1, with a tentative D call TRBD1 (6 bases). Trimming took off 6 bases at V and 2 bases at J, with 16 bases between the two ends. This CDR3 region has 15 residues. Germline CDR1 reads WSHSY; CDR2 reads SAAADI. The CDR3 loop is CASRPPTGINTEAFF. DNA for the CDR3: TGCGCCAGCAGGCCCCCCACAGGGATCAACACTGAAGCTTTCTTT.

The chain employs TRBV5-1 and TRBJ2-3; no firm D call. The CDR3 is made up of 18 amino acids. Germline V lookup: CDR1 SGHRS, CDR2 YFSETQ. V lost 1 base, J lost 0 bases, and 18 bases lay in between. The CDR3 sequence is CASSLSPQSPFSTDTQYF. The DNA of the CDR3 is TGCGCCAGCAGCTTGTCCCCACAGTCCCCTTTTAGCACAGATACGCAGTATTTT.

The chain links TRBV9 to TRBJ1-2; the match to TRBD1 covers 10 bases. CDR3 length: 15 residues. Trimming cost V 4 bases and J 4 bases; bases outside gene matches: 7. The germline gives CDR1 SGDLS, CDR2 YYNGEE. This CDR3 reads CASSSGTGEGYGYTF. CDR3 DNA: TGTGCCAGCAGCTCTGGGACAGGGGAAGGCTATGGCTACACCTTC.

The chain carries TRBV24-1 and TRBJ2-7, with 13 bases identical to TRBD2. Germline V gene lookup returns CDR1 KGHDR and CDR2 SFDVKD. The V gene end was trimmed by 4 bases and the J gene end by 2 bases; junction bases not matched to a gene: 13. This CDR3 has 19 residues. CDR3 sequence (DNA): TGTGCCACCAGTGACTCCGGGACTAGCGGGATTCTTAACCCCTACGAGCAGTACTTC. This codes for CATSDSGTSGILNPYEQYF.

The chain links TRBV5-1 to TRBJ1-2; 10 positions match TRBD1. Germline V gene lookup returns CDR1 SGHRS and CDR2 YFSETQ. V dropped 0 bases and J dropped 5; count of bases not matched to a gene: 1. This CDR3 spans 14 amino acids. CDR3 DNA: TGCGCCAGCAGCTTGGGACAGGGGGCGTATGGCTACACCTTC. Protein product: CASSLGQGAYGYTF.

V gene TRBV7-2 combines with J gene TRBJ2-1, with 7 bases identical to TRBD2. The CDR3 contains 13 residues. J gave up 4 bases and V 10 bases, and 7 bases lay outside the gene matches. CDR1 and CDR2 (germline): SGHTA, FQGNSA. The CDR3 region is CATTAGSYNEQFF. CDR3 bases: TGTGCCACCACAGCGGGATCATACAATGAGCAGTTCTTC.

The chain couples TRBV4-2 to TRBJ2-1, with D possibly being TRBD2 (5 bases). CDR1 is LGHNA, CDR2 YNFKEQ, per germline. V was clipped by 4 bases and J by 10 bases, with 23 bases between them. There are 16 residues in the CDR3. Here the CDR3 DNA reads TGTGCCAGCAGCCCCGCAGGAGGCGGAGGTCTAGGAGAGCAGTTCTTC. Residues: CASSPAGGGGLGEQFF.

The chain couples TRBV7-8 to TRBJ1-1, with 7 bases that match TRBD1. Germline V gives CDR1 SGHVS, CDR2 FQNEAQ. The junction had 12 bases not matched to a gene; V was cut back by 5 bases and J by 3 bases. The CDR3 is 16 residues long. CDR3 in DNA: TGTGCCAGCAGCGCTGAAGGGGGCTTGAGAGACACTGAAGCTTTCTTT. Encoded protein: CASSAEGGLRDTEAFF. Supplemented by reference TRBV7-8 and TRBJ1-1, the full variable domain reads GAGVSQSPRYKVAKRGQDVALRCDPISGHVSLFWYQQALGQGPEFLTYFQNEAQLDKSGLPSDRFFAERPEGSVSTLKIQRTQQEDSAVYLCASSAEGGLRDTEAFFGQGTRLTVV.

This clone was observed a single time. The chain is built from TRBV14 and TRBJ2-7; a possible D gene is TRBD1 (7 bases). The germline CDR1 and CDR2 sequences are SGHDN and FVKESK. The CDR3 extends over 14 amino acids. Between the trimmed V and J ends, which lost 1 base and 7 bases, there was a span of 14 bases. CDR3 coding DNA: TGTGCCAGCAGCCAAGCAGGGGGGCTGGAAGAGCAGTACTTC. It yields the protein CASSQAGGLEEQYF. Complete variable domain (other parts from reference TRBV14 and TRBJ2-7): EAGVTQFPSHSVIEKGQTVTLRCDPISGHDNLYWYRRVMGKEIKFLLHFVKESKQDESGMPNNRFLAERTGGTYSTLKVQPAELEDSGVYFCASSQAGGLEEQYFGPGTRLTVT.

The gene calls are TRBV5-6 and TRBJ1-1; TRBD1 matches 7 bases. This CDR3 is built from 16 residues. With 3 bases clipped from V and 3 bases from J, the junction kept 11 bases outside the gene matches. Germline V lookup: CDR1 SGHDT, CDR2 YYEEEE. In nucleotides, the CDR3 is TGTGCCAGCAGCTCGTCCCGACAGGGTCGCGACACTGAAGCTTTCTTT. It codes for CASSSSRQGRDTEAFF. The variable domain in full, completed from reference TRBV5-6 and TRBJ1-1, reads DAGVTQSPTHLIKTRGQQVTLRCSPKSGHDTVSWYQQALGQGPQFIFQYYEEEERQRGNFPDRFSGHQFPNYSSELNVNALLLGDSALYLCASSSSRQGRDTEAFFGQGTRLTVV.

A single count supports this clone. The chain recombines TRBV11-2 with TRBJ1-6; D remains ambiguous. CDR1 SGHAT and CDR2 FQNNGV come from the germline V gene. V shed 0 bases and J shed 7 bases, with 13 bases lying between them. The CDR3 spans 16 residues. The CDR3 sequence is CASSLEGTGGNSPLHF. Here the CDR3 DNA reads TGTGCCAGCAGCTTAGAGGGCACGGGCGGGAATTCACCCCTCCACTTT.

This chain's CDR3 is CASAGLNTGELFF. The DNA of the CDR3 is TGTGCTAGTGCTGGCCTGAACACCGGGGAGCTGTTTTTT. The rearrangement joins TRBV12-5 to TRBJ2-2, with no clear D. The CDR3 runs to 13 residues. Germline CDR1 and CDR2: LGHNT and FRNRAP. V dropped 7 bases and J dropped 1 base, with 7 bases sitting between them.

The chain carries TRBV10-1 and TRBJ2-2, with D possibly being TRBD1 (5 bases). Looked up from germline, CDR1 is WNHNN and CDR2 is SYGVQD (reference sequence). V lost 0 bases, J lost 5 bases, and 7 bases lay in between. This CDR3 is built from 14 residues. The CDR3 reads CASSESRGTGELFF. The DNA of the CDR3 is TGCGCCAGCAGTGAGTCAAGGGGTACCGGGGAGCTGTTTTTT.

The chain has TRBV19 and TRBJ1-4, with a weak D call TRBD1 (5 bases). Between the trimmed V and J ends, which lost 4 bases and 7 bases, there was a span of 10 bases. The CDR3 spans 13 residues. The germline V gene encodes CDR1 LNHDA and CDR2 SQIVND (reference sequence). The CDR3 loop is CASSKQGREKLFF. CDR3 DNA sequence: TGTGCCAGTAGTAAGCAGGGCCGTGAAAAACTGTTTTTT.

CDR3 loop: CASSVGQGAAYEQYF. CDR3 coding DNA: TGTGCCAGCAGCGTCGGACAGGGGGCTGCCTACGAGCAGTACTTC. The chain joins TRBV7-2 to TRBJ2-7, with 11 bases fitting TRBD1. The junction had 5 bases not matched to a gene; V was cut back by 5 bases and J by 2 bases. The CDR3 consists of 15 residues. The germline V gene has CDR1 SGHTA and CDR2 FQGNSA.

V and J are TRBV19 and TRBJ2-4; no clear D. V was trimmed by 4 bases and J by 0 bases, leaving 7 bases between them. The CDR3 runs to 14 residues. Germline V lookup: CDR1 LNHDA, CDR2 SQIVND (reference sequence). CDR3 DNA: TGTGCCAGTAGTAGGGCTGCAGCCAAAAACATTCAGTACTTC. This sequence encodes CASSRAAAKNIQYF. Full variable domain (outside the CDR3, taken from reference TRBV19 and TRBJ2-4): DGGITQSPKYLFRKEGQNVTLSCEQNLNHDAMYWYRQDPGQGLRLIYYSQIVNDFQKGDIAEGYSVSREKKESFPLTVTSAQKNPTAFYLCASSRAAAKNIQYFGAGTRLSVL.